A selection of T cell receptor beta chains follows, all from one sample in a study of shared clonotypes between healthy human individuals. Repertoires were generated with immunoSEQ multiplex PCR, while TCRdb's copy carries only in-frame clones and drops some. The data show 180,000 or so clones, roughly 91% seen once. Sequencing input: naive CD4+ T cells sorted from blood. The source is a woman in her 30s in good health. The CDR3 runs from the conserved cysteine through the conserved F or W. D genes are given only for firm matches. Only some rows state a clone size, as once, few, many or a class for expanded clones.

J | V | size | length | D | DNA | CDR3
TRBJ2-5 | TRBV7-2 | - | 13 | - | TGTGCCAGCAGCTTAGAGTACCAAGAGACCCAGTACTTC | CASSLEYQETQYF
TRBJ2-7 | TRBV11-2 | - | 13 | - | TGTGCCAGCAGCTTACGCAGATCCTACGAGCAGTACTTC | CASSLRRSYEQYF
TRBJ2-1 | TRBV2 | - | 11 | - | TGTGCCACCAGAACGAGTTATGAGCAGTTCTTC | CATRTSYEQFF
TRBJ2-7 | TRBV10-1 | - | 14 | - | TGCGCCAGCAGGGGACAAGGTTACTCCTACGAGCAGTACTTC | CASRGQGYSYEQYF
TRBJ2-2 | TRBV6-5 | - | 13 | - | TGTGCCAGCAGAAACGGGAACCCCGGGGAGCTGTTTTTT | CASRNGNPGELFF
TRBJ2-7 | TRBV7-2 | few | 14 | - | TGTGCCAGCAGACGCAGCCTTGGCTCCTACGAGCAGTACTTC | CASRRSLGSYEQYF
TRBJ1-2 | TRBV2 | few | 12 | TRBD1 | TGTGCCAGCAGTGCGGACAGGGGTGGCTACACCTTC | CASSADRGGYTF
TRBJ2-7 | TRBV27 | - | 12 | - | TGTGCCAGCGGTCAAATCACGACGGCGGAGTACTTC | CASGQITTAEYF
TRBJ2-7 | TRBV6-1 | - | 14 | TRBD2 | TGTGCCAGCAGTCCGCGGGGGGAGTCCTACGAGCAGTACTTC | CASSPRGESYEQYF
TRBJ1-2 | TRBV15 | - | 12 | - | TGTGCCACCGCGAACCAGGGTCTTGGCTACACCTTC | CATANQGLGYTF
TRBJ2-1 | TRBV2 | - | 16 | - | TGTGCCAGCAGTGAAGTAGCTAGCGCCGGCGGGGAGGAGCAGTTCTTC | CASSEVASAGGEEQFF
TRBJ1-1 | TRBV5-1 | - | 16 | TRBD1 | TGCGCCAGCAGCGATGGACAGGGTAAAATGAACACTGAAGCTTTCTTT | CASSDGQGKMNTEAFF
TRBJ2-7 | TRBV9 | - | 14 | - | TGTGCCAGCAGCGACCGGGACGGGCACTACGAGCAGTACTTC | CASSDRDGHYEQYF
TRBJ1-1 | TRBV11-2 | - | 13 | TRBD1 | TGTGCCAGCAGCCCCGACAGGGGCGCTGAAGCTTTCTTT | CASSPDRGAEAFF
TRBJ2-7 | TRBV2 | once | 14 | - | TGTGCCAGCAGTGGGGACCAGGGATGGAACGAGCAGTACTTC | CASSGDQGWNEQYF
TRBJ2-1 | TRBV11-3 | - | 16 | TRBD2 | TGTGCCAGCAGCAAGGGACTAGCGGGAGAAGTTGATGAGCAGTTCTTC | CASSKGLAGEVDEQFF
TRBJ1-4 | TRBV19 | - | 15 | - | TGTGCCAGTAGAGGGTGGGCGTCGCCTAATGAAAAACTGTTTTTT | CASRGWASPNEKLFF
TRBJ1-4 | TRBV28 | - | 15 | - | TGTGCCAGCAGCCCTTCGGACGACGGAAGGAAAAAACTGTTTTTT | CASSPSDDGRKKLFF
TRBJ2-6 | TRBV28 | - | 16 | - | TGTGCCAGCAGCGGACTGGGCGGTACTGGGGCCAACGTCCTGACTTTC | CASSGLGGTGANVLTF
TRBJ2-1 | TRBV28 | - | 15 | TRBD2 | TGTGCCAGCAGTTTGGCGGGAGCAACCTACAATGAGCAGTTCTTC | CASSLAGATYNEQFF
TRBJ2-1 | TRBV28 | - | 13 | TRBD1 | TGTGCCAGCTGGGACAGGGGGTACAATGAGCAGTTCTTC | CASWDRGYNEQFF
TRBJ2-2 | TRBV19 | once | 14 | - | TGTGCCAGTACCTTTCAGGGAAACACCGGGGAGCTGTTTTTT | CASTFQGNTGELFF
TRBJ1-4 | TRBV18 | - | 18 | - | TGTGCCAGCTCACCATCTCCGCAACTGAAGGGAGGTTTGGAAAAACTGTTTTTT | CASSPSPQLKGGLEKLFF
TRBJ2-7 | TRBV5-1 | - | 14 | - | TGCGCCAGCAGCGACCCTAGCGCTTCCTACGAGCAGTACTTC | CASSDPSASYEQYF
TRBJ1-4 | TRBV27 | - | 14 | - | TGTGCCAGCAGGAGGGGGGGAACTAATGAAAAACTGTTTTTT | CASRRGGTNEKLFF
TRBJ2-7 | TRBV7-9 | once | 13 | - | TGTGCCAGCAGCTTATACGGTACCTACGAGCAGTACTTC | CASSLYGTYEQYF
TRBJ2-1 | TRBV6-5 | - | 15 | TRBD1 | TGTGCCAGCAGTTTTTTCAGGACAGGGAGGAATGAGCAGTTCTTC | CASSFFRTGRNEQFF
TRBJ1-3 | TRBV29-1 | - | 14 | TRBD1 | TGCAGCGCACTGACAGGGGCCGGGGGAAACACCATATATTTT | CSALTGAGGNTIYF
TRBJ1-2 | TRBV20-1 | - | 11 | - | TGCAGTGCCCTAACCGTAGGCGGCTACACCTTC | CSALTVGGYTF
TRBJ1-1 | TRBV7-9 | - | 13 | - | TGTGCCAGCAGCTTAGAAGAGGGCACTGAAGCTTTCTTT | CASSLEEGTEAFF
TRBJ1-5 | TRBV10-1 | - | 13 | - | TGCGCCGATGGAGTCCATAGCAATCAGCCCCAGCATTTT | CADGVHSNQPQHF
TRBJ1-2 | TRBV4-1 | - | 14 | - | TGCGCCAGCAGCCACTCCACGGGTGGTCAGGGCTACACCTTC | CASSHSTGGQGYTF
TRBJ1-1 | TRBV9 | - | 13 | - | TGTGCCAGCAGCAGGGGCCCTGGCGCTGAAGCTTTCTTT | CASSRGPGAEAFF
TRBJ2-7 | TRBV7-2 | - | 17 | TRBD2 | TGTGCCAGCAGCCCCCGCTTACTAGCGGGAGGACACTACGAGCAGTACTTC | CASSPRLLAGGHYEQYF
TRBJ2-7 | TRBV6-6 | - | 15 | TRBD1 | TGTGCCAGCAGCCCCGACCGACAGGGGTCATACGAGCAGTACTTC | CASSPDRQGSYEQYF
TRBJ1-1 | TRBV5-1 | once | 17 | TRBD1 | TGCGCCAGCAGCAAAACAGGGGGTACGACTCTGAACACTGAAGCTTTCTTT | CASSKTGGTTLNTEAFF
TRBJ1-1 | TRBV25-1 | - | 15 | - | TGTGCCAGCAGCCGAAATCTTGGGCGGGACACTGAAGCTTTCTTT | CASSRNLGRDTEAFF
TRBJ2-7 | TRBV5-1 | - | 16 | TRBD1 | TGCGCCAGCAGTTCCGGGACAGGGTATCAATGGGGGGAGCAGTACTTC | CASSSGTGYQWGEQYF
TRBJ2-2 | TRBV4-1 | - | 16 | - | TGCGCCAGCAGCCAAGGAACAGGAGGCAACACCGGGGAGCTGTTTTTT | CASSQGTGGNTGELFF
TRBJ1-3 | TRBV11-3 | few | 14 | TRBD1 | TGTGCCAGCAGCTCCGCGGGACAGGTTAACACCATATATTTT | CASSSAGQVNTIYF
TRBJ2-7 | TRBV28 | - | 15 | TRBD1 | TGTGCCAGCAGTCGGACAGGGAAATCCTCCTACGAGCAGTACTTC | CASSRTGKSSYEQYF
TRBJ1-1 | TRBV19 | few | 15 | TRBD1 | TGTGCCAGTAGTTTCCCCCAGGGGGCTGGCACTGAAGCTTTCTTT | CASSFPQGAGTEAFF
TRBJ2-7 | TRBV18 | - | 15 | - | TGTGCCAGCTCACCACCGGCAGAACCCCCCTACGAGCAGTACTTC | CASSPPAEPPYEQYF
TRBJ1-5 | TRBV27 | - | 15 | - | TGTGCCAGCAATCCCTACGGAGAGGGTCAGCAGCCCCAGCATTTT | CASNPYGEGQQPQHF
TRBJ2-2 | TRBV5-1 | - | 16 | TRBD1 | TGCGCCAGCAGCTGGGACAGTGGGGTCGTCGGCGGGGAGCTGTTTTTT | CASSWDSGVVGGELFF
TRBJ2-7 | TRBV10-2 | once | 13 | - | TGCGCCAGCAGAAGCGACGGACTCTACGAGCAGTACTTC | CASRSDGLYEQYF
TRBJ1-2 | TRBV5-4 | - | 13 | - | TGTGCCAGCAGCTTAGGCAGGGACTATGGCTACACCTTC | CASSLGRDYGYTF